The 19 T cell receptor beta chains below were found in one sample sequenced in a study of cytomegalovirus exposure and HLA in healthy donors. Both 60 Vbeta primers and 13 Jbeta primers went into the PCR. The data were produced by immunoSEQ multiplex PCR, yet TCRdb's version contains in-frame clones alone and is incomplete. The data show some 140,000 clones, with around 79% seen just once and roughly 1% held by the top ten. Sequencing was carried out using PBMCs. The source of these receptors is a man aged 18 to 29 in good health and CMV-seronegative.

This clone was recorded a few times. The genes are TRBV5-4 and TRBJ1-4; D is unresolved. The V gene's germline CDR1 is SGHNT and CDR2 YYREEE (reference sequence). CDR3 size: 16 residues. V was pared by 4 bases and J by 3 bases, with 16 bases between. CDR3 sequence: CASSKEVGVPNEKLFF. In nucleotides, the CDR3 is TGTGCCAGCAGCAAAGAGGTCGGGGTGCCTAATGAAAAACTGTTTTTT.

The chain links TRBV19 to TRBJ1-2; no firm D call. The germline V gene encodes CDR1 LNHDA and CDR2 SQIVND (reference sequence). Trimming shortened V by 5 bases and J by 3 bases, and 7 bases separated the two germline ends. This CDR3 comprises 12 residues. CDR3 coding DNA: TGTGCCAGTAGTCGTAGTGACTATGGCTACACCTTC. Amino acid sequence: CASSRSDYGYTF.

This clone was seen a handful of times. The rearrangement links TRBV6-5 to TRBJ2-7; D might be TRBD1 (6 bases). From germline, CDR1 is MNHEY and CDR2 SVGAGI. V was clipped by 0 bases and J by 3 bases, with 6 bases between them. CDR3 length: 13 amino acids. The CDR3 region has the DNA TGTGCCAGCAGTTACTCCAGGGGCTACGAGCAGTACTTC. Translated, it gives CASSYSRGYEQYF.

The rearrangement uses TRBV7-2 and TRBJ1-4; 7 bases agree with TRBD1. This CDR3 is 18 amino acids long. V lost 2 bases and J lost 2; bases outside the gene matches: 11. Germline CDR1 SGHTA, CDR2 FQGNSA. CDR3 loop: CASSLRATGVWTNEKLFF. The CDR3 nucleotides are TGTGCCAGCAGCTTACGCGCTACAGGGGTATGGACTAATGAAAAACTGTTTTTT.

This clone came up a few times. The CDR3 loop is CANSGDTIYF. CDR3 sequence (DNA): TGTGCCAACTCAGGGGACACCATATATTTT. The chain carries TRBV10-3 and TRBJ1-3; tentatively, D is TRBD1 (6 bases). CDR3 length equals 10 residues. V lost 10 bases to trimming and J lost 8 bases, with 9 bases between them. Germline V gene sequence: CDR1 ENHRY, CDR2 SYGVKD.

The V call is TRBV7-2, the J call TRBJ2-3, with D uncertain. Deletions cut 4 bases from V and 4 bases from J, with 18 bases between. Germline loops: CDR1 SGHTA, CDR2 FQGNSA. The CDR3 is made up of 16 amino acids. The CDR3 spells CASSSPGAVRADTQYF. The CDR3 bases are TGTGCCAGCAGCTCCCCAGGCGCAGTTCGAGCAGATACGCAGTATTTT. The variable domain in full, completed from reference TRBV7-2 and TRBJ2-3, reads GAGVSQSPSNKVTEKGKDVELRCDPISGHTALYWYRQSLGQGLEFLIYFQGNSAPDKSGLPSDRFSAERTGGSVSTLTIQRTQQEDSAVYLCASSSPGAVRADTQYFGPGTRLTVL.

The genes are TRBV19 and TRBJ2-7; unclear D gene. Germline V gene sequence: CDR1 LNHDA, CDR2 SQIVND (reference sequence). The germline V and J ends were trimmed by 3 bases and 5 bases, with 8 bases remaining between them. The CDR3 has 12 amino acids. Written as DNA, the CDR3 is TGTGCCAGTAGTATTACGAGGAACGAGCAGTACTTC. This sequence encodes CASSITRNEQYF.

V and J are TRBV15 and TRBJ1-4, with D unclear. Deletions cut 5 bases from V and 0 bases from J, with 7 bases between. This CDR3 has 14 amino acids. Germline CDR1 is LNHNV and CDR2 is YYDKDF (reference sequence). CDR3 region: CATSGSATNEKLFF. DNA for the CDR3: TGTGCCACCAGCGGCAGTGCAACTAATGAAAAACTGTTTTTT.

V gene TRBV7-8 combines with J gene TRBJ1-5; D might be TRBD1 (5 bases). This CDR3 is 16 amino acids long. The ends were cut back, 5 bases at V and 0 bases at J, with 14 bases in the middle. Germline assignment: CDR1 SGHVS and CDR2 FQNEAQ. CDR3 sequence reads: CASSRYRSGSNQPQHF. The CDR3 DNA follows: TGTGCCAGCAGCCGTTACAGGAGTGGTAGCAATCAGCCCCAGCATTTT.

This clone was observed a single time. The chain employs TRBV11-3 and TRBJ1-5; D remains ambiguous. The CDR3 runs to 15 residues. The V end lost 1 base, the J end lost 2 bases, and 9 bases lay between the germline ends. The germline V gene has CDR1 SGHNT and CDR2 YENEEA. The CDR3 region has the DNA TGTGCCAGCAGCTTAGGTCACGGGGGCAATCAGCCCCAGCATTTT. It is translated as CASSLGHGGNQPQHF.

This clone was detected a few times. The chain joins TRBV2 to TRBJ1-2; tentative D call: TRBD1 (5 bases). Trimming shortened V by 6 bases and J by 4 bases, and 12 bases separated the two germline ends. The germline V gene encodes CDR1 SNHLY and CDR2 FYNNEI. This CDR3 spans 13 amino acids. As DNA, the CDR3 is TGTGCCAGCAGAGGGGAATCGGGCTATGGCTACACCTTC. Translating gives CASRGESGYGYTF.

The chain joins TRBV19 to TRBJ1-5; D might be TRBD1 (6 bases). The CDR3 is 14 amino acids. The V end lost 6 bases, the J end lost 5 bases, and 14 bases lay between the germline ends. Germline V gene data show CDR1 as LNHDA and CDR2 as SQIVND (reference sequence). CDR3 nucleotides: TGTGCCAGTAGCCCAGGGGAGGGTCATCAGCCCCAGCATTTT. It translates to CASSPGEGHQPQHF.

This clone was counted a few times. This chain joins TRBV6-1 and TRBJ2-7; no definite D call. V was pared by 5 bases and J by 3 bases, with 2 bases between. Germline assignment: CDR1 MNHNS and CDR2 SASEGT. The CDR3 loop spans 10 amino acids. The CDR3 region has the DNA TGTGCCAGCAGTCACTACGAGCAGTACTTC. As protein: CASSHYEQYF.

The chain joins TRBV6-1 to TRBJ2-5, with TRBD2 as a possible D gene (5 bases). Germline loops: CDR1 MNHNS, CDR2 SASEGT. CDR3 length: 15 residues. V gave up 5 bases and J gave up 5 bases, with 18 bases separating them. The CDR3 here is CASSRGSLTGETQYF. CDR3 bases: TGTGCCAGCAGTAGAGGGAGTCTGACTGGGGAGACCCAGTACTTC.

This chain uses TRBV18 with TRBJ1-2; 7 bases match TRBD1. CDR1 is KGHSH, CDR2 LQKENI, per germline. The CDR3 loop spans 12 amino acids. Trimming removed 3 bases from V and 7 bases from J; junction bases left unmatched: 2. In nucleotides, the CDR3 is TGTGCCAGCTCACCGACAGGGTTTGGCTACACCTTC. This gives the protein CASSPTGFGYTF.

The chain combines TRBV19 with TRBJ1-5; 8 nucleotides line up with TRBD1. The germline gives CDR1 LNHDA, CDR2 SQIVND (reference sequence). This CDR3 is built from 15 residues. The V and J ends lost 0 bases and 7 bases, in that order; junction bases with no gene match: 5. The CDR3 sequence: CASSIDRTGYQPQHF. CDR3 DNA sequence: TGTGCCAGTAGTATAGATCGGACAGGGTACCAGCCCCAGCATTTT.

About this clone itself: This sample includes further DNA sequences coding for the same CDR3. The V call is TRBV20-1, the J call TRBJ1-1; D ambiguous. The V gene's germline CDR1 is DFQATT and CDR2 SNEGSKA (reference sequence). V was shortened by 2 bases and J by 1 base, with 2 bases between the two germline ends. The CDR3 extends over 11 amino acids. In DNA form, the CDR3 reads TGCAGTGCTAGACAGAACACTGAAGCTTTCTTT. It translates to CSARQNTEAFF.

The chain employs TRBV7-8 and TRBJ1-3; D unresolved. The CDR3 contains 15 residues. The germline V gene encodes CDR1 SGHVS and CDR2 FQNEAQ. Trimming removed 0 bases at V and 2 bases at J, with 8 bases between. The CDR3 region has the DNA TGTGCCAGCAGCTTAGCAACAGATCCTGGAAACACCATATATTTT. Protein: CASSLATDPGNTIYF.

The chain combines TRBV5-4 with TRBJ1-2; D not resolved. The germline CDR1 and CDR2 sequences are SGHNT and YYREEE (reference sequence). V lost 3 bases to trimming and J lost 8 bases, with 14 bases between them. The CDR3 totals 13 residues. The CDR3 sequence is CASSSDKAGGYTF. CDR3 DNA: TGTGCCAGCAGCTCAGACAAGGCGGGGGGCTACACCTTC. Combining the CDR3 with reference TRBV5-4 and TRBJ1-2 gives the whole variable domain ETGVTQSPTHLIKTRGQQVTLRCSSQSGHNTVSWYQQALGQGPQFIFQYYREEENGRGNFPPRFSGLQFPNYSSELNVNALELDDSALYLCASSSDKAGGYTFGSGTRLTVV.